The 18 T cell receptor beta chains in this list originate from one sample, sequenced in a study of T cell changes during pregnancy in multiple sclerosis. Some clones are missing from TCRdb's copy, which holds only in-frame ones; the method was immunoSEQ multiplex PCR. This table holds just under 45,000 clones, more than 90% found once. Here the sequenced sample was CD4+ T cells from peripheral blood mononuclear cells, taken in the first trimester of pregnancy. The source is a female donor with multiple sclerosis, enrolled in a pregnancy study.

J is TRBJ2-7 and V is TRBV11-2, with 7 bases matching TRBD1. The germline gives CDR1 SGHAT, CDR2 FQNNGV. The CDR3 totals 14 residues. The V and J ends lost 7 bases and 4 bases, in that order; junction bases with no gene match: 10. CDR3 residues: CASTPDRKIYEQYF. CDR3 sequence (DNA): TGTGCCAGCACCCCGGACAGGAAAATATACGAGCAGTACTTC.

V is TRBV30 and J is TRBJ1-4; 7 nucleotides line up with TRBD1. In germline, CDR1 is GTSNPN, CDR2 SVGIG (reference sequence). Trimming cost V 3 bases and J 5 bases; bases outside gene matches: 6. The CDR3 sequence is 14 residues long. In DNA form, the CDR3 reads TGTGCCTGGAGGGGACAGCCAAGAAATGAAAAACTGTTTTTT. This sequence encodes CAWRGQPRNEKLFF.

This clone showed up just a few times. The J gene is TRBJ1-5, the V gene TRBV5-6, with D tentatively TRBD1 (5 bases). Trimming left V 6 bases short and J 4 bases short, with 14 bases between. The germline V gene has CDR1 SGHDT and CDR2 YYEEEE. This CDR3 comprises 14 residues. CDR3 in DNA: TGTGCCAGCAACTCGTGGGGGGGAAATCAGCCCCAGCATTTT. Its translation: CASNSWGGNQPQHF.

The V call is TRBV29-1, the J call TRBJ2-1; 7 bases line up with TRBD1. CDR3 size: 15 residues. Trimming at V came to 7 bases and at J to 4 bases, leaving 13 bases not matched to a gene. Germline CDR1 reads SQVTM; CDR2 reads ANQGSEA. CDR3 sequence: CSAAHLDRTYNEQFF. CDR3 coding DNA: TGCAGCGCCGCGCACCTGGACAGGACGTACAATGAGCAGTTCTTC.

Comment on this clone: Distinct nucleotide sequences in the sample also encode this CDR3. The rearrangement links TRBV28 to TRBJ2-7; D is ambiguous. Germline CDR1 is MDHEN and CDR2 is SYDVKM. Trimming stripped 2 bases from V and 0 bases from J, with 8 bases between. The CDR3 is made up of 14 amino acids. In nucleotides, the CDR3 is TGTGCCAGCAGTTTAGGCGGAAGCTCCTACGAGCAGTACTTC. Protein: CASSLGGSSYEQYF.

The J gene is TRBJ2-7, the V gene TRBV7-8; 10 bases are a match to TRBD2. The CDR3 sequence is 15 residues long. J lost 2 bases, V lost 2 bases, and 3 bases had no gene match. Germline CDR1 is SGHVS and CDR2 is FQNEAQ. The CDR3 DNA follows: TGTGCCAGCAGCTTAATGCTAGCGGGGGCCTACGAGCAGTACTTC. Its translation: CASSLMLAGAYEQYF.

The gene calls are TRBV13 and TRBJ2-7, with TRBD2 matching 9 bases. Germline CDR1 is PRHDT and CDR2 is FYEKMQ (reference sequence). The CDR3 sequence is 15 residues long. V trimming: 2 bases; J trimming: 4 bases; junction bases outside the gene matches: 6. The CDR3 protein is CASSLWGGLAYEQYF. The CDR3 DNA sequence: TGTGCCAGCAGCTTATGGGGGGGACTAGCTTACGAGCAGTACTTC.

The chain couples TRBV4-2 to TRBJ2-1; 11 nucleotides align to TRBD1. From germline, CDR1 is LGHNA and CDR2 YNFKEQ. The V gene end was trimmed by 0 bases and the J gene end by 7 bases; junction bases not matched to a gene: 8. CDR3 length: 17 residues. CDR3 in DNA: TGTGCCAGCAGCCAAGAAGGTACCCGGGACAGGGGGAATGAGCAGTTCTTC. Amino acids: CASSQEGTRDRGNEQFF.

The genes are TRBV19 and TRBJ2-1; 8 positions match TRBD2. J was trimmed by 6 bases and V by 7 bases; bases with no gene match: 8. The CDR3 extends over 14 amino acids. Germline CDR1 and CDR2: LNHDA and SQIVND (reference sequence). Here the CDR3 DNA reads TGTGCCAGTACGAAAGCGGGAGAAGTCAATGAGCAGTTCTTC. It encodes CASTKAGEVNEQFF.

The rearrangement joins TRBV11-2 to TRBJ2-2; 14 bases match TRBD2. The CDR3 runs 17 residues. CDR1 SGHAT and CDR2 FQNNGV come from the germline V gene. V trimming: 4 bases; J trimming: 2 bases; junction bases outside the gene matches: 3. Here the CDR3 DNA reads TGTGCCAGCAGCTACGGGACTAGCGGGAGAAACACCGGGGAGCTGTTTTTT. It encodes CASSYGTSGRNTGELFF.

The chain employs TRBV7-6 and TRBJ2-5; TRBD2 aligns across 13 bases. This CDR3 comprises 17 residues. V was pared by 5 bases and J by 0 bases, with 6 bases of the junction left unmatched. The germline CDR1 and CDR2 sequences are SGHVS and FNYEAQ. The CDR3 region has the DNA TGTGCCAGCAGCCAAACTAGCGGGAGGGGGTACCAAGAGACCCAGTACTTC. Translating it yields CASSQTSGRGYQETQYF.

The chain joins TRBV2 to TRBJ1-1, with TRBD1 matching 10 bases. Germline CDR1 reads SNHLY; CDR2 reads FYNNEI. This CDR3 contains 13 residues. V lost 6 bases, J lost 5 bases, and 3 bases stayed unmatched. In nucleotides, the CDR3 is TGTGCCAGCAGGGGGACAGGGGAGACTGAAGCTTTCTTT. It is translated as CASRGTGETEAFF. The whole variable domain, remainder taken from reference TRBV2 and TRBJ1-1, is EPEVTQTPSHQVTQMGQEVILRCVPISNHLYFYWYRQILGQKVEFLVSFYNNEISEKSEIFDDQFSVERPDGSNFTLKIRSTKLEDSAMYFCASRGTGETEAFFGQGTRLTVV.

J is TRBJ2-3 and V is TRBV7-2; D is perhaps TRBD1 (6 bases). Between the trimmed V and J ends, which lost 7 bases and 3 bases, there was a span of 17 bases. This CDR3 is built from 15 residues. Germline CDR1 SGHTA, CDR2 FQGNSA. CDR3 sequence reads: CASTSRGLWTDTQYF. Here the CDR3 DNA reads TGTGCCAGCACGAGTAGGGGGTTATGGACAGATACGCAGTATTTT.

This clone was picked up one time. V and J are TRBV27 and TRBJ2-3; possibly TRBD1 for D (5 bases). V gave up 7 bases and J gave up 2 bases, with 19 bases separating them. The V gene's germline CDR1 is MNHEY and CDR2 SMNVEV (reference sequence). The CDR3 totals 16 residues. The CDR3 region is CASTLGPGQNTDTQYF. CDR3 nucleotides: TGTGCCAGCACCCTCGGCCCAGGACAAAACACAGATACGCAGTATTTT.

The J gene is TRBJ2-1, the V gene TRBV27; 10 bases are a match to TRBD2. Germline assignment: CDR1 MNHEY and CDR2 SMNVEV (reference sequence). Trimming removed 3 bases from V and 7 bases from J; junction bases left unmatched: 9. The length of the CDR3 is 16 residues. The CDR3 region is CASSFFGASGSNEQFF. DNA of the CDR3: TGTGCCAGCAGTTTTTTTGGGGCTAGCGGGAGTAATGAGCAGTTCTTC.

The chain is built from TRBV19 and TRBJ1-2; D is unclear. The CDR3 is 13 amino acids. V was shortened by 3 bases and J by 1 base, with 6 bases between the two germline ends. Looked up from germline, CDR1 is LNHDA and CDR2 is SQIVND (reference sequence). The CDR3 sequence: CASSMSLNYGYTF. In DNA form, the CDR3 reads TGTGCCAGTAGTATGTCCCTTAACTATGGCTACACCTTC.

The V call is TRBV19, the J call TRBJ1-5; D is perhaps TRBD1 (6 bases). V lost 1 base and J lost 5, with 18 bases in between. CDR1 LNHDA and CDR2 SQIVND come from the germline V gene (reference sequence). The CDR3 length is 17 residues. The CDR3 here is CASSIAPIGGAHQPQHF. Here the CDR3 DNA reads TGTGCCAGTAGTATAGCCCCCATAGGGGGGGCTCATCAGCCCCAGCATTTT.

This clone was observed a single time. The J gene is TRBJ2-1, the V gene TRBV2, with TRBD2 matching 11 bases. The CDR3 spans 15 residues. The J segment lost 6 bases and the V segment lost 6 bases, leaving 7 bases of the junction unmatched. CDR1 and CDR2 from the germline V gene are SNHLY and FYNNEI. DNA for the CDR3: TGTGCCAGCAGATACGGGACTAGCGGCCTCAATGAGCAGTTCTTC. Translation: CASRYGTSGLNEQFF.